This TCR beta chain emerged from a study of blood T cell repertoires in COVID-19. About the research overall: PBMCs, B-cell-depleted T cells, or T cells were the source of the cDNA or gDNA that made up the material.

Repertoires were generated with immunoSEQ multiplex PCR, while TCRdb's copy carries only in-frame clones and drops some. Among hundreds of thousands of clones listed, 88% were seen once. CDR1 is SGHRS, CDR2 YFSETQ, per germline. V lost 4 bases and J lost 2; bases outside the gene matches: 11. This CDR3 is 16 amino acids long. Cohort 3 donors were reported recovered after two negative PCRs, clearance, or symptom resolution. The receptor comes from a woman between 25 and 40 years old who had recovered from COVID-19. Sequenced input: PBMCs or T cells enriched from blood (not recorded which). V gene TRBV5-1 combines with J gene TRBJ2-7, with 8 positions matching TRBD2. The CDR3 spells CASSLDRGGSPYEQYF. CDR3 bases: TGCGCCAGCAGCCTGGACCGGGGGGGGTCTCCCTACGAGCAGTACTTC. Based on the CDR3 plus reference TRBV5-1 and TRBJ2-7, the full variable domain is KAGVTQTPRYLIKTRGQQVTLSCSPISGHRSVSWYQQTPGQGLQFLFEYFSETQRNKGNFPGRFSGRQFSNSRSEMNVSTLELGDSALYLCASSLDRGGSPYEQYFGPGTRLTVT.